This T cell receptor (beta chain) was retrieved from a study of T cells after yellow fever vaccination. Study results and limitations: By day 5 rather than day 15, the secondary response had peaked, though it was weaker. Subsequent to the booster, the majority of primary-vaccination clones reappeared (roughly 97% CD4, about 90% CD8).

Trimming pared 0 bases from V and 6 bases from J, leaving 15 bases between. Per the germline V gene, CDR1 is MGHRA and CDR2 is YSYEKL. This CDR3 is 16 amino acids long. Template-switching 5'RACE yielded the TCR cDNA; a universal primer site and UMIs were added in the process. TCRdb analysed the 5' RACE reads with MiXCR anew, one entry per CDR3 protein. Of more than 350,000 distinct CDR3 sequences in the sample, approximately 10% were seen once. Concerning this clonotype: Its antigen is currently unknown.

The genes are TRBV4-1 and TRBJ1-5; perhaps TRBD1 as D (5 bases). Material: PBMCs, obtained on the day of the first yellow fever vaccination. The TCR was taken from a man aged 18-30 years who received the YFV17D yellow fever vaccine. For the CDR3, the DNA is TGCGCCAGCAGCCAAGAGGGACCGGGGTCCGGTCAGCCCCAGCATTTT. Protein sequence: CASSQEGPGSGQPQHF.